Listed below are T cell receptor beta chains from one sample, sequenced in a study of cytomegalovirus exposure and HLA in healthy donors. Assay used: immunoSEQ multiplex PCR; TCRdb lists only in-frame clones, some missing. The sample carries some 110,000 clones, around 83% recorded once. The specimen sequenced was PBMCs. The receptors come from a man aged 30 to 45 in good health and CMV-seropositive. Each CDR3 is given with its conserved first and last residue. A D gene is named only where the DNA matches it firmly. Only some rows state a clone size, as once, few, many or a class for expanded clones.

J gene: TRBJ2-5
CDR3 length: 11
V gene: TRBV29-1
D gene: NA
clone size: NA
CDR3 DNA: TGCAGCGCTGGACAACAAGAGACCCAGTACTTC
CDR3 protein: CSAGQQETQYF

J gene: TRBJ2-3
CDR3 length: 13
V gene: TRBV7-9
D gene: TRBD2
clone size: NA
CDR3 DNA: TGTGCCAGCAGGGGCCCGGGGGGAGATACGCAGTATTTT
CDR3 protein: CASRGPGGDTQYF

J gene: TRBJ1-2
CDR3 length: 13
V gene: TRBV6-5
D gene: TRBD1
clone size: few
CDR3 DNA: TGTGCCAGCAGTTACCGACAGGGGAATGGCTACACCTTC
CDR3 protein: CASSYRQGNGYTF

J gene: TRBJ2-5
CDR3 length: 18
V gene: TRBV5-6
D gene: NA
clone size: NA
CDR3 DNA: TGTGCCAGCAGCTTGGCCCCAACTAGGTATGAGGCGCAAGAGACCCAGTACTTC
CDR3 protein: CASSLAPTRYEAQETQYF

J gene: TRBJ2-7
CDR3 length: 13
V gene: TRBV15
D gene: NA
clone size: NA
CDR3 DNA: TGTGCCACCAGTCCGAGAGGCTCCTACGAGCAGTACTTC
CDR3 protein: CATSPRGSYEQYF

J gene: TRBJ1-3
CDR3 length: 15
V gene: TRBV4-1
D gene: TRBD1
clone size: few
CDR3 DNA: TGCGCCAGCAGCCAAGTCAGGGACAGGGGAAACACCATATATTTT
CDR3 protein: CASSQVRDRGNTIYF

J gene: TRBJ1-1
CDR3 length: 10
V gene: TRBV29-1
D gene: NA
clone size: NA
CDR3 DNA: TGCAGCGTTGCCATCGGGGAAGCTTTCTTT
CDR3 protein: CSVAIGEAFF

J gene: TRBJ2-7
CDR3 length: 16
V gene: TRBV6-4
D gene: NA
clone size: NA
CDR3 DNA: TGTGCCAGCACCCGCCAGACAGATGTTCGGATCTACGAGCAGTACTTC
CDR3 protein: CASTRQTDVRIYEQYF

J gene: TRBJ2-5
CDR3 length: 12
V gene: TRBV19
D gene: NA
clone size: NA
CDR3 DNA: TGTGCCACCCGGACGGGAGAAGAGACCCAGTACTTC
CDR3 protein: CATRTGEETQYF

J gene: TRBJ2-2
CDR3 length: 10
V gene: TRBV5-1
D gene: NA
clone size: NA
CDR3 DNA: TGCGCCAGCACTTCCGGGGAGCTGTCTTTT
CDR3 protein: CASTSGELSF

J gene: TRBJ2-5
CDR3 length: 14
V gene: TRBV13
D gene: NA
clone size: NA
CDR3 DNA: TGTGCCAGCAGCTCGACAGGTATTGGGGAGACCCAGTACTTC
CDR3 protein: CASSSTGIGETQYF

J gene: TRBJ1-4
CDR3 length: 18
V gene: TRBV6-1
D gene: NA
clone size: NA
CDR3 DNA: TGTGCCAGCAGTGAATACCCTGTAGGTGGGGCATCAATTGAAAAACTGTTTTTT
CDR3 protein: CASSEYPVGGASIEKLFF

J gene: TRBJ2-7
CDR3 length: 15
V gene: TRBV6-1
D gene: NA
clone size: NA
CDR3 DNA: TGTGCCAGCACCAAAGGGGCAGGGCACCCCTACGAGCAGTACTTC
CDR3 protein: CASTKGAGHPYEQYF

J gene: TRBJ2-3
CDR3 length: 16
V gene: TRBV7-7
D gene: TRBD2
clone size: NA
CDR3 DNA: TGTGCCAGCAGCGCCGGGGCTAGCGGGAGTTCAGATACGCAGTATTTT
CDR3 protein: CASSAGASGSSDTQYF

J gene: TRBJ1-6
CDR3 length: 13
V gene: TRBV4-2
D gene: NA
clone size: NA
CDR3 DNA: TGTGCCAGCAGCCCTTTCCATAATTCACCCCTCCACTTT
CDR3 protein: CASSPFHNSPLHF

J gene: TRBJ2-7
CDR3 length: 14
V gene: TRBV9
D gene: TRBD2
clone size: NA
CDR3 DNA: TGTGCCAGCAGTCCCCTAGCGGGGGGGTACGAGCAGTACTTC
CDR3 protein: CASSPLAGGYEQYF

J gene: TRBJ2-3
CDR3 length: 13
V gene: TRBV5-1
D gene: NA
clone size: NA
CDR3 DNA: TGCGCCAGCAGCGTCAAACTAGAAGATACGCAGTATTTT
CDR3 protein: CASSVKLEDTQYF

J gene: TRBJ1-1
CDR3 length: 12
V gene: TRBV29-1
D gene: NA
clone size: NA
CDR3 DNA: TGCAGCGTTGGACGGCGCGGCACTGAAGCTTTCTTT
CDR3 protein: CSVGRRGTEAFF

J gene: TRBJ1-1
CDR3 length: 15
V gene: TRBV5-1
D gene: NA
clone size: NA
CDR3 DNA: TGCGCCAGCAGCCCACTGGCAGGGGCTAACACTGAAGCTTTCTTT
CDR3 protein: CASSPLAGANTEAFF

J gene: TRBJ1-2
CDR3 length: 12
V gene: TRBV6-5
D gene: NA
clone size: NA
CDR3 DNA: TGTGCCAGCAGTTACGGGGAGGGGGGCTACACCTTC
CDR3 protein: CASSYGEGGYTF

J gene: TRBJ1-2
CDR3 length: 17
V gene: TRBV28
D gene: NA
clone size: NA
CDR3 DNA: TGTGCCAGCAGTTTATTGTCCGAGGGCCAGCGGCTCTATGGCTACACCTTC
CDR3 protein: CASSLLSEGQRLYGYTF

J gene: TRBJ2-5
CDR3 length: 15
V gene: TRBV5-1
D gene: TRBD2
clone size: NA
CDR3 DNA: TGCGCCAGCGGTGGACTAGCGGGATCGTTAGAGACCCAGTACTTC
CDR3 protein: CASGGLAGSLETQYF

J gene: TRBJ2-1
CDR3 length: 15
V gene: TRBV14
D gene: NA
clone size: NA
CDR3 DNA: TGTGCCAGCAGCCCCCTCGTTCAAGCGGACAATGAGCAGTTCTTC
CDR3 protein: CASSPLVQADNEQFF

J gene: TRBJ2-5
CDR3 length: 15
V gene: TRBV18
D gene: TRBD1
clone size: NA
CDR3 DNA: TGTGCCAGCTCACCCCGGACAGGGGGCGGAGAGACCCAGTACTTC
CDR3 protein: CASSPRTGGGETQYF

J gene: TRBJ2-5
CDR3 length: 12
V gene: TRBV4-2
D gene: NA
clone size: NA
CDR3 DNA: TGTGCCAGCAGCCAAGATGTAAAGACCCAGTACTTC
CDR3 protein: CASSQDVKTQYF

J gene: TRBJ1-2
CDR3 length: 16
V gene: TRBV6-5
D gene: NA
clone size: NA
CDR3 DNA: TGTGCCAGCAGTTACTCTTCTCCGAGAGCTAACTATGGCTACACCTTC
CDR3 protein: CASSYSSPRANYGYTF

J gene: TRBJ2-1
CDR3 length: 14
V gene: TRBV2
D gene: NA
clone size: NA
CDR3 DNA: TGTGCCAGCAGCGCCGACAGCTCCTACAATGAGCAGTTCTTC
CDR3 protein: CASSADSSYNEQFF

J gene: TRBJ2-3
CDR3 length: 16
V gene: TRBV7-8
D gene: NA
clone size: once
CDR3 DNA: TGTGCCAGCAGCTTAGAGTCGGGGTTAGGTGGAGATACGCAGTATTTT
CDR3 protein: CASSLESGLGGDTQYF

J gene: TRBJ2-7
CDR3 length: 12
V gene: TRBV28
D gene: NA
clone size: NA
CDR3 DNA: TGTGCCAGCAGTTCCGACTGGTCCGAGCAGTACTTC
CDR3 protein: CASSSDWSEQYF

J gene: TRBJ1-6
CDR3 length: 12
V gene: TRBV5-6
D gene: NA
clone size: few
CDR3 DNA: TGTGCCAGCAGCTTGGTCGGTTCACCCCTCCACTTT
CDR3 protein: CASSLVGSPLHF

J gene: TRBJ2-5
CDR3 length: 13
V gene: TRBV11-3
D gene: TRBD2
clone size: NA
CDR3 DNA: TGTGCCAGCAGTGGGACTAGCGAAGAGACCCAGTACTTC
CDR3 protein: CASSGTSEETQYF

J gene: TRBJ2-1
CDR3 length: 16
V gene: TRBV5-6
D gene: NA
clone size: once
CDR3 DNA: TGTGCCAGCAGCTTGGGGAAGGTACTAAAGAGGTCTGAGCAGTTCTTC
CDR3 protein: CASSLGKVLKRSEQFF

J gene: TRBJ2-2
CDR3 length: 15
V gene: TRBV5-4
D gene: TRBD1
clone size: NA
CDR3 DNA: TGTGCCAGCACCCCGACAGGGGGCGATCCCGGGGAGCTGTTTTTT
CDR3 protein: CASTPTGGDPGELFF

J gene: TRBJ1-1
CDR3 length: 16
V gene: TRBV19
D gene: NA
clone size: once
CDR3 DNA: TGTGCCAGTAGTATCGATGGAGGCGGGATGAACACTGAAGCTTTCTTT
CDR3 protein: CASSIDGGGMNTEAFF

J gene: TRBJ1-2
CDR3 length: 13
V gene: TRBV27
D gene: TRBD1
clone size: NA
CDR3 DNA: TGTGCCAGCAGTTTCGGGGACAGGGCCGGCTACACCTTC
CDR3 protein: CASSFGDRAGYTF

J gene: TRBJ1-3
CDR3 length: 15
V gene: TRBV19
D gene: NA
clone size: NA
CDR3 DNA: TGTGCCAGTAGTATAGGAGGGGGAGCTGGAAACACCATATATTTT
CDR3 protein: CASSIGGGAGNTIYF

J gene: TRBJ1-3
CDR3 length: 14
V gene: TRBV27
D gene: NA
clone size: NA
CDR3 DNA: TGTGCCAGCAGTCCCCGCCGGGGAGGAAACACCATATATTTT
CDR3 protein: CASSPRRGGNTIYF

J gene: TRBJ2-5
CDR3 length: 17
V gene: TRBV28
D gene: TRBD1
clone size: NA
CDR3 DNA: TGTGCCAGCAGTCCCCTCGGGACAGGGAGTACGGGGGAGACCCAGTACTTC
CDR3 protein: CASSPLGTGSTGETQYF

J gene: TRBJ1-6
CDR3 length: 14
V gene: TRBV5-4
D gene: NA
clone size: NA
CDR3 DNA: TGTGCCAGCCACAGGGAGGGCAATGGTTCACCCCTCCACTTT
CDR3 protein: CASHREGNGSPLHF

J gene: TRBJ2-3
CDR3 length: 13
V gene: TRBV5-6
D gene: NA
clone size: once
CDR3 DNA: TGTGCCAGCAGCGTGACTAGCACAGATACGCAGTATTTT
CDR3 protein: CASSVTSTDTQYF

J gene: TRBJ2-2
CDR3 length: 14
V gene: TRBV7-9
D gene: NA
clone size: NA
CDR3 DNA: TGTGCCAGCAGCTTAGCGAGGTCCGGCGGGGAGCTGTTTTTT
CDR3 protein: CASSLARSGGELFF

J gene: TRBJ2-6
CDR3 length: 15
V gene: TRBV2
D gene: NA
clone size: NA
CDR3 DNA: TGTGCCAGCAATTTAATCCCCTCTGGGGCCAACGTCCTGACTTTC
CDR3 protein: CASNLIPSGANVLTF

J gene: TRBJ2-6
CDR3 length: 15
V gene: TRBV27
D gene: NA
clone size: NA
CDR3 DNA: TGTGCCACTCGCCCCGGGAGCTCTGGGGCCAACGTCCTGACTTTC
CDR3 protein: CATRPGSSGANVLTF

J gene: TRBJ2-6
CDR3 length: 18
V gene: TRBV2
D gene: TRBD1
clone size: NA
CDR3 DNA: TGTGCCAGCAGTGTCCGACAGGGCCAGAGCTCTGGGGCCAACGTCCTGACTTTC
CDR3 protein: CASSVRQGQSSGANVLTF

J gene: TRBJ2-1
CDR3 length: 15
V gene: TRBV5-4
D gene: TRBD2
clone size: few
CDR3 DNA: TGTGCCAGCAGCTTGGCCCTTCTAGCGGACAATGAGCAGTTCTTC
CDR3 protein: CASSLALLADNEQFF

J gene: TRBJ1-3
CDR3 length: 14
V gene: TRBV25-1
D gene: NA
clone size: NA
CDR3 DNA: TGTGCCAGCAGGTCGTCAGGGTCTGGAAACACCATATATTTT
CDR3 protein: CASRSSGSGNTIYF

J gene: TRBJ1-2
CDR3 length: 13
V gene: TRBV5-4
D gene: NA
clone size: NA
CDR3 DNA: TGTGCCAGCAGCTTACCTCCCTCTAATGGCTACACCTTC
CDR3 protein: CASSLPPSNGYTF

J gene: TRBJ2-1
CDR3 length: 16
V gene: TRBV10-1
D gene: NA
clone size: few
CDR3 DNA: TGCGCCAGCAGTGACCCCAGCGGAGCCCTCTACAATGAGCAGTTCTTC
CDR3 protein: CASSDPSGALYNEQFF

J gene: TRBJ2-1
CDR3 length: 16
V gene: TRBV5-1
D gene: TRBD2
clone size: NA
CDR3 DNA: TGCGCCAGCAGCAGAACCGGGACTAGCGGGAACAATGAGCAGTTCTTC
CDR3 protein: CASSRTGTSGNNEQFF

J gene: TRBJ2-2
CDR3 length: 19
V gene: TRBV7-7
D gene: TRBD2
clone size: few
CDR3 DNA: TGTGCCAGCAGCTTAGATCTAGCGGGAGGGTTCGCGAACACCGGGGAGCTGTTTTTT
CDR3 protein: CASSLDLAGGFANTGELFF

J gene: TRBJ2-2
CDR3 length: 16
V gene: TRBV5-4
D gene: TRBD2
clone size: few
CDR3 DNA: TGTGCCAGCAGCTTAGGTAGCGGGGGGGCCGTCGGGGAGCTGTTTTTT
CDR3 protein: CASSLGSGGAVGELFF